Presented here are 30 T cell receptor beta chains from one specimen sequenced in a study of blood T cell repertoires in COVID-19 (dated by TCRdb to 2019 to 2021). The library was built by means of the immunoSEQ multiplex PCR assay. What TCRdb holds here is the immuneACCESS table cut down to in-frame rearrangements. Part of the clones is not present; checked against another copy, under half of the missing clones reflect an unresolved V gene, and the others are unexplained. Across this sample there are over 300,000 clones, with more than 80% seen only once. The ten top clones hold more than 1% of the sample. Material for sequencing was peripheral blood. Source of these receptors: a man aged 35-49 years with acute or convalescent COVID-19.

This clone has a handful of counts. DNA for the CDR3: TGTGCCAGCAGTGAAGAGGGGACAACCGTCTACTATGGCTACACCTTC. Its protein is CASSEEGTTVYYGYTF. The genes are TRBV2 and TRBJ1-2, with a tentative D call TRBD1 (6 bases). This CDR3 region has 16 residues. Germline V lookup: CDR1 SNHLY, CDR2 FYNNEI. Trimming cost V 1 base and J 3 bases, with 15 bases left between them.

The chain joins TRBV24-1 to TRBJ1-2, with 9 bases lining up with TRBD1. CDR1 is KGHDR and CDR2 is SFDVKD in the germline V gene. V was clipped by 5 bases and J by 5 bases; unmatched bases: 2. The CDR3 has 13 residues. The CDR3 DNA sequence: TGTGCCACCAGTGGCGGACAGGGGTATGGCTACACCTTC. The encoded protein is CATSGGQGYGYTF.

This clone occurred once. The chain joins TRBV6-5 to TRBJ2-1; a weak D match, TRBD1 (6 bases). The V end lost 5 bases, the J end lost 7 bases, and 18 bases lay between the germline ends. This CDR3 has 15 amino acids. The germline V gene has CDR1 MNHEY and CDR2 SVGAGI. As DNA, the CDR3 is TGTGCCAGCAGTCAACTGACGGGGACAATAAATGAGCAGTTCTTC. It yields the protein CASSQLTGTINEQFF.

The chain combines TRBV27 with TRBJ1-1, with D unclear. Per the germline V gene, CDR1 is MNHEY and CDR2 is SMNVEV (reference sequence). The CDR3 has 13 amino acids. V was trimmed by 1 base and J by 3 bases, leaving 6 bases between them. DNA of the CDR3: TGTGCCAGCAGTTTATATACGGACACTGAAGCTTTCTTT. It specifies CASSLYTDTEAFF.

The rearrangement uses TRBV19 and TRBJ1-2; TRBD1 matches 7 bases. CDR1 and CDR2 from the germline V gene are LNHDA and SQIVND (reference sequence). V dropped 0 bases and J dropped 2; count of bases not matched to a gene: 3. The CDR3 spans 15 residues. The CDR3 DNA is TGTGCCAGTAGTATAGACGACAGGGTGAACTATGGCTACACCTTC. Protein product: CASSIDDRVNYGYTF.

The chain is built from TRBV2 and TRBJ2-1, with D maybe TRBD2 (6 bases). CDR1 is SNHLY and CDR2 is FYNNEI in the germline V gene. Trimming stripped 11 bases from V and 7 bases from J, with 12 bases between. This CDR3 spans 11 amino acids. CDR3 amino acids: CACKRGNEQFF. The CDR3 DNA reads TGTGCCTGCAAACGGGGGAATGAGCAGTTCTTC.

This clone was counted a single time. This chain joins TRBV6-2 or TRBV6-3 and TRBJ1-1; D is possibly TRBD1 (5 bases). CDR3 length equals 16 residues. The germline V gene has CDR1 MNHEY and CDR2 SVGEGT. V shed 3 bases and J shed 0 bases, with 14 bases lying between them. CDR3 nucleotide sequence: TGTGCCAGCAGTTATTACGACAGAACCATGAACACTGAAGCTTTCTTT. This codes for CASSYYDRTMNTEAFF.

This clone was seen more than once but under ten times. The V gene is TRBV11-2, the J gene TRBJ1-5, with D perhaps TRBD1 (5 bases). The CDR3 runs 15 residues. V shed 3 bases and J shed 4 bases, with 13 bases lying between them. Looked up from germline, CDR1 is SGHAT and CDR2 is FQNNGV. The CDR3 loop reads CASSFSGGINQPQHF. The CDR3 nucleotides are TGTGCCAGCAGCTTTAGTGGGGGGATAAATCAGCCCCAGCATTTT.

The chain couples TRBV27 to TRBJ1-2; 9 positions match TRBD1. V shed 6 bases, J shed 6 bases, and the junction held 17 bases outside the gene matches. This CDR3 has 17 residues. In germline, CDR1 is MNHEY, CDR2 SMNVEV (reference sequence). The CDR3 spells CASSSQGTGHLLHGYTF. CDR3 nucleotides: TGTGCCAGCAGCTCCCAGGGGACAGGGCATCTTCTGCATGGCTACACCTTC.

J is TRBJ2-3 and V is TRBV7-3; D gene uncertain. The CDR3 runs 13 residues. V was shortened by 3 bases and J by 0 bases, with 4 bases between the two germline ends. Germline CDR1 SGHTA, CDR2 FQGTGA. The CDR3 region is CASSFSSTDTQYF. The CDR3 DNA reads TGTGCCAGCAGCTTCTCTAGCACAGATACGCAGTATTTT.

The DNA for the CDR3 is TGCGCCAGCAGCTTGGTACGTAGCGGGAGTATTTACAATGAGCAGTTCTTC. This gives the protein CASSLVRSGSIYNEQFF. The chain is built from TRBV5-1 and TRBJ2-1; 9 nucleotides match TRBD2. The CDR3 contains 17 residues. Germline values: CDR1 SGHRS, CDR2 YFSETQ. Unmatched junction bases numbered 8, after V lost 0 bases and J lost 4 bases.

A word on this clone: Germline and junction disagree at one end, which may indicate a read error. The chain recombines TRBV7-7 with TRBJ2-1, with 10 bases aligning to TRBD2. Germline assignment: CDR1 SSHAT and CDR2 FNYEAQ (reference sequence). CDR3 size: 15 residues. CDR3 in amino acids: CASSHGLAVYNEQFF. CDR3 bases: TGTGCTAGCAGCCACGGACTAGCGGTATACAATGAGCAGTTCTTC.

The rearrangement uses TRBV5-5 and TRBJ1-1; weak D call: TRBD1 (5 bases). The CDR3 is 14 amino acids. V shed 5 bases and J shed 2 bases, with 13 bases lying between them. Germline CDR1 reads SGHKS; CDR2 reads YYEKEE (reference sequence). The CDR3: CASRYLRGNTEAFF. Here the CDR3 DNA reads TGTGCCAGCAGGTACCTTAGGGGAAACACTGAAGCTTTCTTT.

This sequence joins TRBV7-6 and TRBJ2-1, with 8 bases identical to TRBD2. The CDR3 covers 17 residues. Per the germline V gene, CDR1 is SGHVS and CDR2 is FNYEAQ. V gave up 5 bases and J gave up 4 bases; unmatched junction bases: 13. The CDR3 loop is CASSLYGERESYNEQFF. The CDR3 nucleotides are TGTGCCAGCAGCCTCTATGGTGAGCGGGAGTCTTACAATGAGCAGTTCTTC.

The chain recombines TRBV5-1 with TRBJ2-6; 12 bases are shared with TRBD1. The CDR3 covers 19 residues. J was trimmed by 4 bases and V by 5 bases; bases with no gene match: 13. Germline CDR1 and CDR2: SGHRS and YFSETQ. As DNA, the CDR3 is TGCGCCAGCAGTACAACCTCGGGACAGGGGGCTCGAGGGGCCAACGTCCTGACTTTC. Encoded protein: CASSTTSGQGARGANVLTF.

The chain uses TRBV14 and TRBJ1-6, with 9 bases fitting TRBD1. Germline CDR1 reads SGHDN; CDR2 reads FVKESK. CDR3 size: 14 residues. V dropped 5 bases and J dropped 7; count of bases not matched to a gene: 3. CDR3 loop: CASSTGTGNSPLHF. DNA for the CDR3: TGTGCCAGCAGCACGGGGACAGGGAATTCACCCCTCCACTTT.

The chain couples TRBV9 to TRBJ2-3; 11 positions agree with TRBD2. CDR1 is SGDLS and CDR2 is YYNGEE in the germline V gene. The CDR3 loop spans 20 amino acids. V lost 3 bases to trimming and J lost 0 bases; unmatched junction nucleotides: 15. In DNA, the CDR3 is TGTGCCAGCAGCGGACAAAGGACCGGGACTAGCGGAGCTAGCACAGATACGCAGTATTTT. Translating it yields CASSGQRTGTSGASTDTQYF. The whole variable domain, filled in from reference TRBV9 and TRBJ2-3, reads DSGVTQTPKHLITATGQRVTLRCSPRSGDLSVYWYQQSLDQGLQFLIQYYNGEERAKGNILERFSAQQFPDLHSELNLSSLELGDSALYFCASSGQRTGTSGASTDTQYFGPGTRLTVL.

This clone was observed a few times. This chain joins TRBV5-1 and TRBJ2-7; 13 nucleotides agree with TRBD2. Germline loops: CDR1 SGHRS, CDR2 YFSETQ. V lost 4 bases to trimming and J lost 11 bases; unmatched junction nucleotides: 9. The CDR3 runs to 14 residues. The CDR3 nucleotides are TGCGCCAGCAGCCCTACTACTAGCGGGGGGGCCGAGTACTTC. Its translation: CASSPTTSGGAEYF.

The chain recombines TRBV27 with TRBJ2-3; D may be TRBD2 (6 bases). Germline V gene data show CDR1 as MNHEY and CDR2 as SMNVEV (reference sequence). The CDR3 has 15 residues. Trimming cost V 2 bases and J 8 bases, with 17 bases left between them. The CDR3 DNA follows: TGTGCCAGCAGTTTAGTGGGAGGAGGTCCGGCTACGCAGTATTTT. Translation gives CASSLVGGGPATQYF.

The chain couples TRBV2 to TRBJ1-6; 7 bases are a match to TRBD1. The trim removed 6 bases at V and 10 bases at J, leaving 12 bases unmatched. Germline CDR1 SNHLY, CDR2 FYNNEI. The CDR3 sequence is 15 residues long. The CDR3 loop is CASSPTQGGISPLHF. For the CDR3, the DNA is TGTGCCAGCAGCCCGACGCAGGGGGGCATATCACCCCTCCACTTT.

The CDR3 coding sequence is TGTGCCAGCAGTTTGCAATTAGATCAGCCCCAGCATTTT. The encoded protein is CASSLQLDQPQHF. The chain links TRBV28 to TRBJ1-5; D ambiguous. This CDR3 contains 13 residues. Germline CDR1 and CDR2: MDHEN and SYDVKM. Trimming removed 3 bases from V and 5 bases from J, with 8 bases in between.

This chain links TRBV12-3 or TRBV12-4 with TRBJ2-5; tentatively, D is TRBD2 (5 bases). The germline V and J ends were trimmed by 5 bases and 5 bases, with 12 bases remaining between them. The CDR3 spans 13 residues. The CDR3 protein is CASSGGWEETQYF. CDR3 nucleotides: TGTGCCAGCAGTGGAGGTTGGGAGGAGACCCAGTACTTC.

The chain carries TRBV7-2 and TRBJ2-1; 10 bases match TRBD2. Germline loops: CDR1 SGHTA, CDR2 FQGNSA. The CDR3 has 15 amino acids. V gave up 3 bases and J gave up 5 bases; unmatched junction bases: 4. This chain's CDR3 is CASSLTSGLNNEQFF. The CDR3, as DNA: TGTGCCAGCAGCTTGACTAGCGGGCTGAACAATGAGCAGTTCTTC.

CDR3 DNA sequence: TGTGCCTGGAGTTTGGGCGTACGGTCTCAGCCCCAGCATTTT. Its protein is CAWSLGVRSQPQHF. The chain combines TRBV30 with TRBJ1-5, with D hard to call. This CDR3 has 14 residues. Germline CDR1 is GTSNPN and CDR2 is SVGIG (reference sequence). The ends were cut back, 2 bases at V and 6 bases at J, with 14 bases in the middle.

The chain joins TRBV4-2 to TRBJ2-7, with 7 positions matching TRBD1. CDR3 size: 16 residues. The V gene's germline CDR1 is LGHNA and CDR2 YNFKEQ. J lost 0 bases, V lost 0 bases, and 5 bases had no gene match. The CDR3 region has the DNA TGTGCCAGCAGCCAAGATGGGTCAGGGGGCTCCTACGAGCAGTACTTC. This encodes CASSQDGSGGSYEQYF.

At least ten counts were recorded for this clone. The CDR3 DNA reads as TGTGCCAGCAGGGGACAGGGTGGGTCCTACGAGCAGTACTTC. It is translated as CASRGQGGSYEQYF. This chain uses TRBV11-2 with TRBJ2-7; 9 nucleotides line up with TRBD1. CDR3 length: 14 residues. Unmatched junction bases numbered 4, after V lost 6 bases and J lost 1 base. Germline CDR1 is SGHAT and CDR2 is FQNNGV. Full variable domain (outside the CDR3, taken from reference TRBV11-2 and TRBJ2-7): EAGVAQSPRYKIIEKRQSVAFWCNPISGHATLYWYQQILGQGPKLLIQFQNNGVVDDSQLPKDRFSAERLKGVDSTLKIQPAKLEDSAVYLCASRGQGGSYEQYFGPGTRLTVT.

This rearrangement joins TRBV5-8 to TRBJ2-1; 7 positions agree with TRBD1. The CDR3 runs to 13 residues. The V segment lost 1 base and the J segment 10 bases; nucleotides outside the gene matches: 5. Germline values: CDR1 SGHTS, CDR2 YDEGEE. The CDR3 loop is CASSLPTGWEQFF. In DNA form, the CDR3 reads TGTGCCAGCAGCTTGCCGACAGGGTGGGAGCAGTTCTTC.

The V gene is TRBV12-3 or TRBV12-4, the J gene TRBJ1-1; 9 nucleotides line up with TRBD1. V lost 5 bases and J lost 8; bases outside the gene matches: 6. The CDR3 runs to 13 residues. The DNA for the CDR3 is TGTGCCAGCAGTCTGTGGACAGGGGAGGAAGCTTTCTTT. It is translated as CASSLWTGEEAFF.

The rearrangement links TRBV19 to TRBJ1-2; D ambiguous. Germline CDR1 LNHDA, CDR2 SQIVND (reference sequence). The V end lost 0 bases, the J end lost 2 bases, and 7 bases lay between the germline ends. CDR3 length: 14 amino acids. The CDR3 spells CASSIDNSNYGYTF. The CDR3 region has the DNA TGTGCCAGTAGTATAGATAACAGCAACTATGGCTACACCTTC.

The V call is TRBV28, the J call TRBJ2-5; D unresolved. CDR1 is MDHEN, CDR2 SYDVKM, per germline. The CDR3 contains 15 residues. The V end lost 5 bases, the J end lost 2 bases, and 15 bases lay between the germline ends. The CDR3 sequence is CASSLVAETQETQYF. Here the CDR3 DNA reads TGTGCCAGCAGTCTGGTGGCGGAGACGCAAGAGACCCAGTACTTC.